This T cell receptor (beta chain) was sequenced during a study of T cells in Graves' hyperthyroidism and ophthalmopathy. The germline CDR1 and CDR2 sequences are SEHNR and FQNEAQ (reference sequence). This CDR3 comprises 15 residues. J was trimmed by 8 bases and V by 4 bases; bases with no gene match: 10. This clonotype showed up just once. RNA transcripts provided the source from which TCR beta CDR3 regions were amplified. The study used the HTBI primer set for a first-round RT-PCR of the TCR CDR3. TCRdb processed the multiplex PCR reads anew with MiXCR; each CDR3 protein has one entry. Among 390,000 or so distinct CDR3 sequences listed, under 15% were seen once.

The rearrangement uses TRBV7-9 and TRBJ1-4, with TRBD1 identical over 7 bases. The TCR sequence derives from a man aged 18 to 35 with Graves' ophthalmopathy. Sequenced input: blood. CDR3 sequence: CASSWSGTEEEKLFF. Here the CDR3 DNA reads TGTGCCAGCAGCTGGAGCGGGACAGAGGAGGAAAAACTGTTTTTT.